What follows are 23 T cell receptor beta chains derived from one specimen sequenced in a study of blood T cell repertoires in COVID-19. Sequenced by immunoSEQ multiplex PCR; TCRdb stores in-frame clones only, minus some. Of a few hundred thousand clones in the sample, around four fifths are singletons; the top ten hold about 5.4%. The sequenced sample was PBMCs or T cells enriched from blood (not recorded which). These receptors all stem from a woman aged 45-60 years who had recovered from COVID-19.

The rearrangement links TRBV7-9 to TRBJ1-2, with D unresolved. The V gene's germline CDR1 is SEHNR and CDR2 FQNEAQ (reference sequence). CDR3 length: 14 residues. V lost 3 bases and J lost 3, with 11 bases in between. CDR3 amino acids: CASSFGSEDYGYTF. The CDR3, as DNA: TGTGCCAGCAGCTTCGGGAGCGAGGACTATGGCTACACCTTC. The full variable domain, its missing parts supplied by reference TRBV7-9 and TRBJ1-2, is DTGVSQNPRHKITKRGQNVTFRCDPISEHNRLYWYRQTLGQGPEFLTYFQNEAQLEKSRLLSDRFSAERPKGSFSTLEIQRTEQGDSAMYLCASSFGSEDYGYTFGSGTRLTVV.

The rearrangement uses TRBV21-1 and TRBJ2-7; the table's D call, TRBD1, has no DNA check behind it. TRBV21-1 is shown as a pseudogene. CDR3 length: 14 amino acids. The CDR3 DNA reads TGTGCCAGCAGCATAAGGGGGCTTTCCTACGAGCAGTACTTC. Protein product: CASSIRGLSYEQYF.

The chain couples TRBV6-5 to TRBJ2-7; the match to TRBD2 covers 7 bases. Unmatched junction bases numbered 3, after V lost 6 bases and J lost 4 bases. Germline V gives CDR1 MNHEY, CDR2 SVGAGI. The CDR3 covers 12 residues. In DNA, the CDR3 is TGTGCCAGCAGGACTAGCTATTACGAGCAGTACTTC. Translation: CASRTSYYEQYF.

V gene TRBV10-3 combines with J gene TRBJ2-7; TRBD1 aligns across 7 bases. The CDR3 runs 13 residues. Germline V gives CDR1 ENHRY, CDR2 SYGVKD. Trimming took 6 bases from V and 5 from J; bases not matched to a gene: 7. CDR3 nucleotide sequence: TGTGCCATCAGGTCAGGGACAGTTGACGAGCAGTACTTC. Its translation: CAIRSGTVDEQYF.

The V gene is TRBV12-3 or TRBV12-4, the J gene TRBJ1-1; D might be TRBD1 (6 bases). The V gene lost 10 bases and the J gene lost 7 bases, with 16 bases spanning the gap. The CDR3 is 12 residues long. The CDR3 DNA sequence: TGTGCCACCAACTTGGGGGCGAGTGAAGCTTTCTTT. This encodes CATNLGASEAFF.

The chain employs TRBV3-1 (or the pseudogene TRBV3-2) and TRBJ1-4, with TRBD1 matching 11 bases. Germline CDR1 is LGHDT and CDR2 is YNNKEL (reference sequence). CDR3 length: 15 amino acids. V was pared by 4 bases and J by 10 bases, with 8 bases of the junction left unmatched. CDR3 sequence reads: CASSPRRTGGGKLFF. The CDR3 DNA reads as TGTGCCAGCAGCCCCAGGCGGACAGGGGGCGGAAAACTGTTTTTT.

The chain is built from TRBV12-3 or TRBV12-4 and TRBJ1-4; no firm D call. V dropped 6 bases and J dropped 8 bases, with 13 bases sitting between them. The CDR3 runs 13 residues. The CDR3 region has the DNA TGTGCCAGCAGCCAGAACCTCAGGGAAAAACTGTTTTTT. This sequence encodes CASSQNLREKLFF.

This CDR3 is CASSHGHQSNTGELFF. Written as DNA, the CDR3 is TGTGCCAGCAGTCACGGACACCAGTCGAACACCGGGGAGCTGTTTTTT. V is TRBV28 and J is TRBJ2-2; TRBD1 might be the D (5 bases). Per germline, CDR1 MDHEN and CDR2 SYDVKM. The CDR3 length is 16 residues. The V and J ends lost 5 bases and 0 bases respectively, with 13 bases between them.

The CDR3 bases are TGTGCCAGCAGCTATGCCGCAGGGGAAGGACCCGGGGAGCTGTTTTTT. Residues: CASSYAAGEGPGELFF. The chain is built from TRBV27 and TRBJ2-2, with D perhaps matching TRBD1 (6 bases). The CDR3 covers 16 residues. V lost 6 bases and J lost 6, with 20 bases in between. The germline V gene encodes CDR1 MNHEY and CDR2 SMNVEV (reference sequence).

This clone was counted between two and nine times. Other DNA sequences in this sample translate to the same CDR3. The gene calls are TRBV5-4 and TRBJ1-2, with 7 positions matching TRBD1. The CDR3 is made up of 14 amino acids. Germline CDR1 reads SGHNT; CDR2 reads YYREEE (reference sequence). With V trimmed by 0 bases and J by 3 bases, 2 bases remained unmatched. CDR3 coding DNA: TGTGCCAGCAGCTTGGGACAGGGCGACTATGGCTACACCTTC. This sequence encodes CASSLGQGDYGYTF. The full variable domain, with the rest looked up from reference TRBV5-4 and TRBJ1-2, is ETGVTQSPTHLIKTRGQQVTLRCSSQSGHNTVSWYQQALGQGPQFIFQYYREEENGRGNFPPRFSGLQFPNYSSELNVNALELDDSALYLCASSLGQGDYGYTFGSGTRLTVV.

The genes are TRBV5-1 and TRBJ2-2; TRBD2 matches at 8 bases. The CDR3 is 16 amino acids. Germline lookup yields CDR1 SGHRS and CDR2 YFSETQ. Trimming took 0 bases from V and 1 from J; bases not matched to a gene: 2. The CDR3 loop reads CASSLVLAGNTGELFF. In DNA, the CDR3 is TGCGCCAGCAGCTTGGTTCTAGCGGGGAACACCGGGGAGCTGTTTTTT. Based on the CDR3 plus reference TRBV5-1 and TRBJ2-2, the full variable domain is KAGVTQTPRYLIKTRGQQVTLSCSPISGHRSVSWYQQTPGQGLQFLFEYFSETQRNKGNFPGRFSGRQFSNSRSEMNVSTLELGDSALYLCASSLVLAGNTGELFFGEGSRLTVL.

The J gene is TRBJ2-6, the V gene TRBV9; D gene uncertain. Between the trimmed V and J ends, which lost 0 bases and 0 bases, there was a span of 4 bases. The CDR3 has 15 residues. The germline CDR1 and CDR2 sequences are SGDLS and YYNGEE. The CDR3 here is CASSVGGSGANVLTF. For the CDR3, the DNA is TGTGCCAGCAGCGTAGGAGGCTCTGGGGCCAACGTCCTGACTTTC.

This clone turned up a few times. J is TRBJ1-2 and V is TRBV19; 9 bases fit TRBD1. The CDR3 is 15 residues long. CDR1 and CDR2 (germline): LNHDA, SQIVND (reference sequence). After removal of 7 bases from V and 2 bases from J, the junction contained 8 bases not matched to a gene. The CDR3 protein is CASTRFGTGNYGYTF. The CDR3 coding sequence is TGTGCCAGTACTAGGTTTGGGACAGGGAACTATGGCTACACCTTC.

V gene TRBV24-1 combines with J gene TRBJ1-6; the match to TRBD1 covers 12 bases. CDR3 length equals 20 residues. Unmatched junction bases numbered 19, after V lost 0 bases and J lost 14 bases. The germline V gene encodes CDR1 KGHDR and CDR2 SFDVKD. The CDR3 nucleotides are TGTGCCACCAGTGATTTGGGGGCCGGGACAGGGGGCCCGGGGGGATGGGCCCTCCACTTT. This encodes CATSDLGAGTGGPGGWALHF.

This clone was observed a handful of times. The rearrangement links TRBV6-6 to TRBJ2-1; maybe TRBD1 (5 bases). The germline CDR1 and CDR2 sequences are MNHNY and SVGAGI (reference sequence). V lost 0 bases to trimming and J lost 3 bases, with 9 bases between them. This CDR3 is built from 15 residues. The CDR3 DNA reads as TGTGCCAGCAGTTACTCGCTGGGGCTCTACAATGAGCAGTTCTTC. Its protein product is CASSYSLGLYNEQFF.

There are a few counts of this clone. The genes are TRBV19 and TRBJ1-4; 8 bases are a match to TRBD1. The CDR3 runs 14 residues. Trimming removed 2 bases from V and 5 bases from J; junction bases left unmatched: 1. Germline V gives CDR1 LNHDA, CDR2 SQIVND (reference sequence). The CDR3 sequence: CASSIRQGNEKLFF. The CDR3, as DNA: TGTGCCAGTAGTATACGACAGGGGAATGAAAAACTGTTTTTT.

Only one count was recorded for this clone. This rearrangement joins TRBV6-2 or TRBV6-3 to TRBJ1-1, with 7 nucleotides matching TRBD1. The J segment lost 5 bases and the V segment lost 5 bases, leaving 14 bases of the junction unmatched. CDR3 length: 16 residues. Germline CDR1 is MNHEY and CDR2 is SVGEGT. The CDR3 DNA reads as TGTGCCAGCAGTCCCCACACAGGGGTCGAAGGTACTGAAGCTTTCTTT. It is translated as CASSPHTGVEGTEAFF.

The chain's CDR3 is CASSLGTGFVTEAFF. CDR3 bases: TGTGCCAGCAGCTTGGGGACAGGGTTTGTCACTGAAGCTTTCTTT. The chain links TRBV5-8 to TRBJ1-1; 8 bases line up with TRBD1. The CDR3 contains 15 residues. V gave up 0 bases and J gave up 4 bases; unmatched junction bases: 5. Looked up from germline, CDR1 is SGHTS and CDR2 is YDEGEE.

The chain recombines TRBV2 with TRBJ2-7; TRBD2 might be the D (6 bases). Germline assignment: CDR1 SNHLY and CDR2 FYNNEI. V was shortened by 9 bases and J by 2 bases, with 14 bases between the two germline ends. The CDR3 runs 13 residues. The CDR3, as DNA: TGTGCCAGTACCGGGACTTGGGCCTACGAGCAGTACTTC. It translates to CASTGTWAYEQYF.

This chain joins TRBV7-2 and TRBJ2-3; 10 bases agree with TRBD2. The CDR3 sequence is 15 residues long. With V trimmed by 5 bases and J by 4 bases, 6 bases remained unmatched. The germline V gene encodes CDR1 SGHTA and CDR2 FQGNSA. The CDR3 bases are TGTGCCAGCAGCACTCAGCGGGGGGGCCCAGATACGCAGTATTTT. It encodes CASSTQRGGPDTQYF.

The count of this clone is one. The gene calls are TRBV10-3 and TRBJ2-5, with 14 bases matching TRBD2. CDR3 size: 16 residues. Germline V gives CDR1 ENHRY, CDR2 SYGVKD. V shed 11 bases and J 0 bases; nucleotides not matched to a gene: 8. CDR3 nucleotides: TGTGCCGTTGGGACTAGCGGGGGCTCGTACCAAGAGACCCAGTACTTC. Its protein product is CAVGTSGGSYQETQYF.

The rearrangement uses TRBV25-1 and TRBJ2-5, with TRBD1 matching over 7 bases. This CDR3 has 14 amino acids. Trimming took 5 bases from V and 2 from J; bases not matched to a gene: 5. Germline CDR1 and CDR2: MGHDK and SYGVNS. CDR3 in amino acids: CASSSTGVQETQYF. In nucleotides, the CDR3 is TGTGCCAGCAGTTCCACAGGGGTACAAGAGACCCAGTACTTC.

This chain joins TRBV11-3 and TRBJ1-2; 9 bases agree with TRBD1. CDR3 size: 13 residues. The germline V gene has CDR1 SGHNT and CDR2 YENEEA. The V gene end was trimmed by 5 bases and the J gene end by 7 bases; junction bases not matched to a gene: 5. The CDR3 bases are TGTGCCAGCAGCCCGGACAGGGGCGGTGGCTACACCTTC. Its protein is CASSPDRGGGYTF.